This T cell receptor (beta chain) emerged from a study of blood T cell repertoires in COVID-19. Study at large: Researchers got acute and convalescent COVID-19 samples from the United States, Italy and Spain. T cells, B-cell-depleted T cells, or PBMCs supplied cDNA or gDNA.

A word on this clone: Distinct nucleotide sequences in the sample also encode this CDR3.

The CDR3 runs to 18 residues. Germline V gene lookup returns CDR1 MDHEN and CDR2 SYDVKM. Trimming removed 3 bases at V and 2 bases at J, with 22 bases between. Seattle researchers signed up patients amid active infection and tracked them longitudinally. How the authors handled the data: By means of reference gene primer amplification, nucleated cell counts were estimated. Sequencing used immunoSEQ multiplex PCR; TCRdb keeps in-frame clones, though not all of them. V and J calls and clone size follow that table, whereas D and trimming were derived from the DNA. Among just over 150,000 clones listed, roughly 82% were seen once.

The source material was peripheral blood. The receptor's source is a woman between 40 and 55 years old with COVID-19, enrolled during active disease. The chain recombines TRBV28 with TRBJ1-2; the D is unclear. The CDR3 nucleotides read TGTGCCAGCAGTTTTCTATTACGAGGAGGCTCGGAAAACTATGGCTACACCTTC. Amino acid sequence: CASSFLLRGGSENYGYTF.